The next 14 T cell receptor beta chains were all read from a single sample in a study of identical twins. TCRdb re-called the 5' RACE reads through MiXCR, storing one row per CDR3 protein. The sample includes about 690,000 distinct CDR3 sequences, 5.5% to 6.5% of them seen just once. What was sequenced was naive T cells sorted from blood. The receptors were gathered from a man between 18 and 29 years old in good health.

The CDR3 loop is CASSLPRDRAGANVLTF. The CDR3 DNA sequence: TGTGCCAGCAGCTTACCGAGGGACAGGGCTGGGGCCAACGTCCTGACTTTC. V and J are TRBV7-8 and TRBJ2-6; 9 bases map to TRBD1. Germline-derived CDR1 and CDR2 are SGHVS and FQNEAQ. V lost 2 bases, J lost 2 bases, and 4 bases stayed unmatched. This CDR3 spans 17 amino acids. The variable domain in full, with the rest retrieved from reference TRBV7-8 and TRBJ2-6, is GAGVSQSPRYKVAKRGQDVALRCDPISGHVSLFWYQQALGQGPEFLTYFQNEAQLDKSGLPSDRFFAERPEGSVSTLKIQRTQQEDSAVYLCASSLPRDRAGANVLTFGAGSRLTVL.

This clonotype was counted ten times or more. The chain has TRBV4-1 and TRBJ2-1; perhaps TRBD2 as D (6 bases). CDR1 is MGHRA, CDR2 YSYEKL, per germline. The CDR3 is 15 residues long. The V end was cut by 2 bases, the J end by 6 bases, with 14 bases between. The CDR3 DNA reads TGCGCCAGCAGCCAAATGGCGACTAGTAGCAATGAGCAGTTCTTC. Protein product: CASSQMATSSNEQFF.

This clonotype was recorded a few times. This chain joins TRBV5-5 and TRBJ1-4; D call uncertain. CDR1 and CDR2 from the germline V gene are SGHKS and YYEKEE (reference sequence). The CDR3 length is 17 residues. V gave up 4 bases and J gave up 0 bases, with 16 bases separating them. The CDR3 protein is CASSLPLQAATNEKLFF. The CDR3 nucleotides are TGTGCCAGCAGCCTGCCCCTTCAGGCGGCAACTAATGAAAAACTGTTTTTT.

The V call is TRBV5-1, the J call TRBJ1-5; TRBD1 matches at 7 bases. Trimming at V came to 6 bases and at J to 5 bases, leaving 5 bases not matched to a gene. The length of the CDR3 is 13 residues. Germline V gene sequence: CDR1 SGHRS, CDR2 YFSETQ. In DNA, the CDR3 is TGCGCCAGCAAAACAGGGGATGATCAGCCCCAGCATTTT. It yields the protein CASKTGDDQPQHF. Supplemented by reference TRBV5-1 and TRBJ1-5, the full variable domain reads KAGVTQTPRYLIKTRGQQVTLSCSPISGHRSVSWYQQTPGQGLQFLFEYFSETQRNKGNFPGRFSGRQFSNSRSEMNVSTLELGDSALYLCASKTGDDQPQHFGDGTRLSIL.

This clonotype was detected ten times or more. The rearrangement joins TRBV29-1 to TRBJ2-1, with D perhaps matching TRBD1 or TRBD2 (5 bases each). This CDR3 contains 16 residues. The germline V and J ends were trimmed by 6 bases and 5 bases, with 23 bases remaining between them. Germline V gives CDR1 SQVTM, CDR2 ANQGSEA. The DNA for the CDR3 is TGCAGCGTCTCCCTTACAGGACTTAGAACACACAATGAGCAGTTCTTC. Its protein is CSVSLTGLRTHNEQFF.

This chain joins TRBV20-1 and TRBJ2-2, with 11 positions matching TRBD2. CDR3 size: 14 residues. Germline V gene lookup returns CDR1 DFQATT and CDR2 SNEGSKA (reference sequence). Losses at the gene ends were 2 bases for V and 7 bases for J; bases not matched to a gene: 3. CDR3 region: CSARRTSGSGELFF. DNA of the CDR3: TGCAGTGCTAGACGAACTAGCGGGAGCGGGGAGCTGTTTTTT.

This clonotype was seen at least ten times. V usage is TRBV12-3 or TRBV12-4 and J usage is TRBJ1-1; no clear D gene. V was clipped by 3 bases and J by 8 bases, with 4 bases between them. The CDR3 sequence is 10 residues long. Written as DNA, the CDR3 is TGTGCCAGCAGTTTCCCCGAAGCTTTCTTT. It specifies CASSFPEAFF.

This clonotype appeared a few times. The V call is TRBV7-9, the J call TRBJ1-2; no reliable D call. This CDR3 region has 13 residues. In germline, CDR1 is SEHNR, CDR2 FQNEAQ (reference sequence). V was shortened by 3 bases and J by 7 bases, with 12 bases between the two germline ends. The CDR3 region is CASSFEGSGGYTF. The CDR3 DNA reads TGTGCCAGCAGCTTTGAGGGTAGCGGTGGCTACACCTTC.

This clonotype was observed many times. The rearrangement uses TRBV12-3 or TRBV12-4 and TRBJ2-3; TRBD2 aligns across 14 bases. The CDR3 has 17 residues. V lost 1 base, J lost 3 bases, and 3 bases stayed unmatched. CDR3 sequence reads: CASSLGGLAGGTDTQYF. The CDR3 DNA reads TGTGCCAGCAGTTTAGGAGGACTAGCGGGAGGAACAGATACGCAGTATTTT.

This clonotype came up many times. This chain connects TRBV5-1 to TRBJ2-3; 8 nucleotides agree with TRBD1. The V and J ends lost 4 bases and 2 bases, in that order; junction bases with no gene match: 6. This CDR3 region has 15 residues. The germline V gene encodes CDR1 SGHRS and CDR2 YFSETQ. For the CDR3, the DNA is TGCGCCAGCAGCGGGGACAGGTCTTACACAGATACGCAGTATTTT. As protein: CASSGDRSYTDTQYF.

The gene calls are TRBV29-1 and TRBJ2-6; 9 bases line up with TRBD1. The J segment lost 0 bases and the V segment lost 0 bases, leaving 12 bases of the junction unmatched. The CDR3 has 20 residues. CDR1 SQVTM and CDR2 ANQGSEA come from the germline V gene. The CDR3 here is CSVEDLGLGDRASGANVLTF. The DNA for the CDR3 is TGCAGCGTTGAAGATCTCGGCCTCGGGGACAGGGCCTCTGGGGCCAACGTCCTGACTTTC.

In its sample, this clonotype was seen many times. The chain employs TRBV24-1 and TRBJ2-3, with 7 bases fitting TRBD2. The germline gives CDR1 KGHDR, CDR2 SFDVKD. Trimming removed 0 bases from V and 2 bases from J; junction bases left unmatched: 7. The CDR3 is made up of 17 amino acids. The CDR3 here is CATSDLGGGPNTDTQYF. DNA of the CDR3: TGTGCCACCAGTGATTTGGGGGGAGGGCCCAACACAGATACGCAGTATTTT.

In its sample, this clonotype was seen many times. V and J are TRBV15 and TRBJ1-4; maybe TRBD1 (6 bases). Trimming took off 4 bases at V and 5 bases at J, with 8 bases between the two ends. The CDR3 totals 13 residues. The germline V gene encodes CDR1 LNHNV and CDR2 YYDKDF (reference sequence). The CDR3 DNA is TGTGCCACCAGCACACAGGGCAATGAAAAACTGTTTTTT. This codes for CATSTQGNEKLFF.

This chain links TRBV30 with TRBJ2-2; D is possibly TRBD2 (6 bases). Germline CDR1 reads GTSNPN; CDR2 reads SVGIG (reference sequence). This CDR3 has 14 amino acids. Trimming removed 1 base at V and 5 bases at J, with 11 bases between. The CDR3: CAWSERRATGELFF. CDR3 DNA sequence: TGTGCCTGGAGTGAGAGGAGGGCGACCGGGGAGCTGTTTTTT.